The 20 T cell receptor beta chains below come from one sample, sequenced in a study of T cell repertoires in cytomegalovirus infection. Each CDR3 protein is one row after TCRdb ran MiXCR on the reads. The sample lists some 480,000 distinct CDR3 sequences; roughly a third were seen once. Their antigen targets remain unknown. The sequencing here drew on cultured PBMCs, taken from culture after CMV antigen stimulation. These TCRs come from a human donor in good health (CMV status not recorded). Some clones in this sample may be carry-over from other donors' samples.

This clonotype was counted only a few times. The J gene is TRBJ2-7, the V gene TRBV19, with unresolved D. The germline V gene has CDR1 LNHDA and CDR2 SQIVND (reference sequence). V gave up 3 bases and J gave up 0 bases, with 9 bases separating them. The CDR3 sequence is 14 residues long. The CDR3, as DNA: TGTGCCAGTAGTATGTCGGTCAACTCCTACGAGCAGTACTTC. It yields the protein CASSMSVNSYEQYF.

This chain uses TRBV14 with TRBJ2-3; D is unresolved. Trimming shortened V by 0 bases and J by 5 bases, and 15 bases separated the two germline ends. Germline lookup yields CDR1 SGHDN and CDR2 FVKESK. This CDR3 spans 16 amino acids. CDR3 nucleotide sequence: TGTGCCAGCAGCCAAGATCTTGGTCCATGGGAAGATACGCAGTATTTT. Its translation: CASSQDLGPWEDTQYF.

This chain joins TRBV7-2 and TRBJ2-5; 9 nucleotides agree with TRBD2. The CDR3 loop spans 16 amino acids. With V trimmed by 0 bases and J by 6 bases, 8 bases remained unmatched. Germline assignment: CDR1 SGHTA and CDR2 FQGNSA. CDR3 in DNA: TGTGCCAGCAGCTTAGCGGTTAGCGGGAGTGCAAAGACCCAGTACTTC. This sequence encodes CASSLAVSGSAKTQYF.

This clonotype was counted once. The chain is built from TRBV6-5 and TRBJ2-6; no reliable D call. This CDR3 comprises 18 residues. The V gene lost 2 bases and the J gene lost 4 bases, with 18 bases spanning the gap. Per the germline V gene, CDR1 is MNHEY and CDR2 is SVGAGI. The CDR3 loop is CASSYVPIFFAGANVLTF. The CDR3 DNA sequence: TGTGCCAGCAGTTACGTACCAATTTTTTTTGCGGGGGCCAACGTCCTGACTTTC.

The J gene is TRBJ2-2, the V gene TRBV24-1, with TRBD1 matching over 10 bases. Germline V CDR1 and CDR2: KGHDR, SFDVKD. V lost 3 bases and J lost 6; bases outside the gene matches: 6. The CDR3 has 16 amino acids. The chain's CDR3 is CATSDPDRGHAGELFF. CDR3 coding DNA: TGTGCCACCAGTGATCCAGACAGGGGGCATGCCGGGGAGCTGTTTTTT.

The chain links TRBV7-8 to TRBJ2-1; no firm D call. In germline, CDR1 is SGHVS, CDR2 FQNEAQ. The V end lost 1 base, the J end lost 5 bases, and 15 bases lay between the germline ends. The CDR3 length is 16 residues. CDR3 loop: CASSLGTLLLHNEQFF. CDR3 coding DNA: TGTGCCAGCAGCTTAGGTACGTTGTTACTTCACAATGAGCAGTTCTTC.

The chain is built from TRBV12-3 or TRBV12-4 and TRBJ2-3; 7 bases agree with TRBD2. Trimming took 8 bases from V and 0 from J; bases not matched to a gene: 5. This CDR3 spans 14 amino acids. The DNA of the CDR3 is TGTGCCAGCCGTCAGCGGGAAAGCACAGATACGCAGTATTTT. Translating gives CASRQRESTDTQYF.

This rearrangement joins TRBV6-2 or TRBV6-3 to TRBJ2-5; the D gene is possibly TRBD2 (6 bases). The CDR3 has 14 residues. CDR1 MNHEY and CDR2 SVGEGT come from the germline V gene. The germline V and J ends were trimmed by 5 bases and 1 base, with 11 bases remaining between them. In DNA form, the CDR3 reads TGTGCCAGCAGTCTACTAGCTTTCCAAGAGACCCAGTACTTC. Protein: CASSLLAFQETQYF.

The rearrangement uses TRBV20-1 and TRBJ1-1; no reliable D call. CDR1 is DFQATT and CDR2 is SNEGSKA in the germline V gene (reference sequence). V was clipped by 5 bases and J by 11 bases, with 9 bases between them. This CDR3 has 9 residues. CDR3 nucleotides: TGCAGTGCTGCTACCAACGCTTTCTTT. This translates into CSAATNAFF.

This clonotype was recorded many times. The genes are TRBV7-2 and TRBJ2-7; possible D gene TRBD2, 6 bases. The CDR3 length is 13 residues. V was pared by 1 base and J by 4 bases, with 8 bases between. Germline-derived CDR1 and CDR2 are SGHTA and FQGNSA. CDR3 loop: CASSLDRGYEQYV. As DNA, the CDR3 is TGTGCCAGCAGCTTAGACCGGGGGTACGAGCAGTACGTC.

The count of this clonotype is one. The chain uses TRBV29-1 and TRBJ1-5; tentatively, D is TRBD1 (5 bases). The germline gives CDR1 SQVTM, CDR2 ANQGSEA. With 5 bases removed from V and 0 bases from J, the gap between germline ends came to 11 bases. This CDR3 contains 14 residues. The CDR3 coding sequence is TGCAGCGTTAAGGGGTTGGATAGCAATCAGCCCCAGCATTTT. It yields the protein CSVKGLDSNQPQHF.

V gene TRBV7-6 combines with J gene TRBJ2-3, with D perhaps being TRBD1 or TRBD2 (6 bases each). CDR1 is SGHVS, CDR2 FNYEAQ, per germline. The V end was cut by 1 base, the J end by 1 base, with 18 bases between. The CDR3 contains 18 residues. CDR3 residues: CASSLVVERGAGTDTQYF. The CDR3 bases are TGTGCCAGCAGCTTAGTGGTGGAGAGGGGGGCCGGCACAGATACGCAGTATTTT.

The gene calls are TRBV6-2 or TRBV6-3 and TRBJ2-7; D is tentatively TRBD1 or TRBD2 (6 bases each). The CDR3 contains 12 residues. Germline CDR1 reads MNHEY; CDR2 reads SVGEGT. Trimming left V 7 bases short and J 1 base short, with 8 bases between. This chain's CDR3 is CASKGGSYEQYV. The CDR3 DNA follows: TGTGCCAGCAAGGGGGGATCCTACGAGCAGTACGTC.

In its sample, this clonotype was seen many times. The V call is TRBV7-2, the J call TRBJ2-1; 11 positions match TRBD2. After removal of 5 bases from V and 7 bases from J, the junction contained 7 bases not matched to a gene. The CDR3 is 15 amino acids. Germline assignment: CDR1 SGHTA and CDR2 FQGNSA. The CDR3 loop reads CASSPGTSGLNEQFF. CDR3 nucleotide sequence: TGTGCCAGCAGCCCCGGGACTAGCGGCTTAAATGAGCAGTTCTTC.

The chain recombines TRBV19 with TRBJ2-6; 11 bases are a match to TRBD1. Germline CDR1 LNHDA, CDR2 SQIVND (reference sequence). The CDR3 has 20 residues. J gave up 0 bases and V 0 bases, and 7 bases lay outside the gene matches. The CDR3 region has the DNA TGTGCCAGTAGTATAGAGGGGACAGGGGGAAGAAGCTCTGGGGCCAACGTCCTGACTTTC. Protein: CASSIEGTGGRSSGANVLTF.

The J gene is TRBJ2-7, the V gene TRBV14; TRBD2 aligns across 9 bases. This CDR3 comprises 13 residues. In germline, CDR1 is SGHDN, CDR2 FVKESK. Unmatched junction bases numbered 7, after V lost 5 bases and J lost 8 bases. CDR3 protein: CASSRLAELKQYV. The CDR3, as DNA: TGTGCCAGCAGCAGACTAGCGGAACTCAAGCAGTACGTC.

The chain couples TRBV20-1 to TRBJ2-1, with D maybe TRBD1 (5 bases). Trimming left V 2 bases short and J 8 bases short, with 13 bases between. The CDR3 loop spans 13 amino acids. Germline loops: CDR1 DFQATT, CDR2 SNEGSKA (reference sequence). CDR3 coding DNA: TGCAGTGCTAGACAGGGATTTAGGGATGAGCAGTTCTTC. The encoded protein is CSARQGFRDEQFF.

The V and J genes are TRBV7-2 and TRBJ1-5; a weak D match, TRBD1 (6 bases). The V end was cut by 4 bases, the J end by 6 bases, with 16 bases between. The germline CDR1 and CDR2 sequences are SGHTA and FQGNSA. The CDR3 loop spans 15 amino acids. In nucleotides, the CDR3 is TGTGCCAGCAGCTGGACCCAGGGAGGGGGTCAGCCCCAGCATTTT. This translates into CASSWTQGGGQPQHF. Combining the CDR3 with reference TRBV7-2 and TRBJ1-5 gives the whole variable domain GAGVSQSPSNKVTEKGKDVELRCDPISGHTALYWYRQSLGQGLEFLIYFQGNSAPDKSGLPSDRFSAERTGGSVSTLTIQRTQQEDSAVYLCASSWTQGGGQPQHFGDGTRLSIL.

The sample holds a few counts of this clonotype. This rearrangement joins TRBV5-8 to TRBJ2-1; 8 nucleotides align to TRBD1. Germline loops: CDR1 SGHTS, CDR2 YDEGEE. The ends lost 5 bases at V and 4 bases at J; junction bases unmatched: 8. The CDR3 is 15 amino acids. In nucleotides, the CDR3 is TGTGCCAGCAGTCAAGACAGGGGACAATACAATGAGCAGTTCTTC. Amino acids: CASSQDRGQYNEQFF.

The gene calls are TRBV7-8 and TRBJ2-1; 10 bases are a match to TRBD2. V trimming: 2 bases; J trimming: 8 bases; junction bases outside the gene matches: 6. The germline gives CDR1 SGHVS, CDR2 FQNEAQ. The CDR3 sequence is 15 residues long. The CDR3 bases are TGTGCCAGCAGCTTACTAGCGGGAGCTGGGGATGAGCAGTTCTTC. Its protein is CASSLLAGAGDEQFF.